This TCR beta chain was sequenced for a study of technical replicates of blood from several donors. Data came from immunoSEQ multiplex PCR; TCRdb stores just in-frame clones and leaves some out. This table holds under 85,000 clones, roughly 96% found once. Sequenced input: T cells isolated from PBMCs. The receptor was isolated from a human donor in good health.

This chain's CDR3 is CASSFSGRRFSGELFF. In nucleotides, the CDR3 is TGTGCCAGCAGCTTTAGCGGGAGGAGGTTTAGCGGGGAGCTGTTTTTT. This rearrangement joins TRBV6-6 to TRBJ2-2; TRBD2 matches 10 bases. The CDR3 runs 16 residues. Per the germline V gene, CDR1 is MNHNY and CDR2 is SVGAGI (reference sequence). Germline trimming cut 6 bases from V and 7 bases from J; bases unmatched to any gene: 11.